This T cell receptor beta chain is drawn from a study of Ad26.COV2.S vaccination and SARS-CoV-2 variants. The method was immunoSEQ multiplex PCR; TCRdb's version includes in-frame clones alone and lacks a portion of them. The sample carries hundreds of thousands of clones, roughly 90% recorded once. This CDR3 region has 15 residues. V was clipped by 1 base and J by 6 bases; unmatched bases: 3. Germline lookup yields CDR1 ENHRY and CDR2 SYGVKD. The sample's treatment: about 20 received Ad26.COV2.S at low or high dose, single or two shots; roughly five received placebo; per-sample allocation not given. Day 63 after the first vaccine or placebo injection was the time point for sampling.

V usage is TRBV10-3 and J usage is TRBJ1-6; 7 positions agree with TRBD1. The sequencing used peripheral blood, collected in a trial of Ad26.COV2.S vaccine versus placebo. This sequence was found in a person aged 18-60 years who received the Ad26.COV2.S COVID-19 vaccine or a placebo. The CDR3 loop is CAISEWGTVNSPLHF. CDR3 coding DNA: TGTGCCATCAGTGAGTGGGGGACAGTTAATTCACCCCTCCACTTT.